A single sample gave rise to the 5 T cell receptor beta chains below, sequenced in a study of spatial heterogeneity in lung cancer. Time point: sample taken at primary tumor resection. In TCRdb, the 5' RACE reads were re-called with MiXCR into one record per CDR3 protein. The table shows under 25,000 distinct CDR3 sequences, with approximately 6.2% occurring only once. The specimen comprised PBMCs, sampled at surgery. These receptor sequences come from a male donor with early-stage non-small cell lung cancer.

This clonotype was seen a few times. The chain is built from TRBV25-1 and TRBJ1-1; TRBD1 matches 7 bases. CDR1 and CDR2 from the germline V gene are MGHDK and SYGVNS. The CDR3 loop spans 14 amino acids. V gave up 4 bases and J gave up 5 bases; unmatched junction bases: 7. In nucleotides, the CDR3 is TGTGCCAGCAGTGCCCCAAGGGACAGAACTGAAGCTTTCTTT. Protein: CASSAPRDRTEAFF.

This clonotype has a count of ten or more. The J gene is TRBJ2-7, the V gene TRBV5-1, with D perhaps matching TRBD1 or TRBD2 (5 bases each). Germline lookup yields CDR1 SGHRS and CDR2 YFSETQ. The CDR3 has 13 residues. V was shortened by 6 bases and J by 5 bases, with 15 bases between the two germline ends. The CDR3 sequence is CASTLGDDDEQYF. DNA of the CDR3: TGCGCCAGCACCCTTGGGGACGACGACGAGCAGTACTTC.

This clonotype is classed as medium-sized. V usage is TRBV7-9 and J usage is TRBJ2-7, with D unclear. Trimming removed 4 bases from V and 6 bases from J, with 13 bases in between. This CDR3 is built from 13 residues. Germline CDR1 is SEHNR and CDR2 is FQNEAQ (reference sequence). Here the CDR3 reads CASSSGRAREQYF. The DNA of the CDR3 is TGTGCCAGCAGCTCCGGAAGAGCTCGCGAGCAGTACTTC. The full variable domain, with the rest looked up from reference TRBV7-9 and TRBJ2-7, is DTGVSQNPRHKITKRGQNVTFRCDPISEHNRLYWYRQTLGQGPEFLTYFQNEAQLEKSRLLSDRFSAERPKGSFSTLEIQRTEQGDSAMYLCASSSGRAREQYFGPGTRLTVT.

This clonotype has only a few counts. The V and J genes are TRBV28 and TRBJ1-3, with TRBD1 identical over 9 bases. The germline CDR1 and CDR2 sequences are MDHEN and SYDVKM. This CDR3 has 18 amino acids. V lost 4 bases, J lost 2 bases, and 12 bases stayed unmatched. CDR3 in DNA: TGTGCCAGCAGTTCACCGTACGCACAGGGGGCGCCTGGAAACACCATATATTTT. It encodes CASSSPYAQGAPGNTIYF.

This clonotype was counted ten times or more. This chain's CDR3 is CASSPSGQGSNQPQHF. In DNA, the CDR3 is TGTGCCAGCAGCCCTTCGGGACAGGGGAGTAATCAGCCCCAGCATTTT. V usage is TRBV7-9 and J usage is TRBJ1-5; TRBD1 agrees at 10 bases. The CDR3 covers 16 residues. The germline V gene encodes CDR1 SEHNR and CDR2 FQNEAQ (reference sequence). Unmatched junction bases numbered 8, after V lost 5 bases and J lost 4 bases.